This T cell receptor beta chain was retrieved from a study of T cell responses to AZD1222 COVID-19 vaccine. The CDR3 covers 14 residues. CDR1 and CDR2 (germline): SNHLY, FYNNEI. The germline V and J ends were trimmed by 7 bases and 1 base, with 13 bases remaining between them. Repertoires were generated with immunoSEQ multiplex PCR, while TCRdb's copy carries only in-frame clones and drops some. The sample holds 150,000 to 200,000 clones; 85% to 95% are singletons and the top ten take around 4%. Findings and limits, study-wide: Spike-specific TCR breadth and depth grew following two AZD1222 doses. A mostly white British donor set with more females was recruited, and clonal diversity was possibly underestimated. Repertoires were collected only later (after the peak T cell response had occurred).

As concerns this clone: The antigen is not known.

The clonotype was recovered from an adult in good health. The specimen comprised peripheral blood, sampled on day 0 of AZD1222 vaccination. J is TRBJ1-1 and V is TRBV2; D is unresolved. The CDR3 nucleotides are TGTGCCAGCACCACTCTCAATGAGAACACTGAAGCTTTCTTT. Translation: CASTTLNENTEAFF.